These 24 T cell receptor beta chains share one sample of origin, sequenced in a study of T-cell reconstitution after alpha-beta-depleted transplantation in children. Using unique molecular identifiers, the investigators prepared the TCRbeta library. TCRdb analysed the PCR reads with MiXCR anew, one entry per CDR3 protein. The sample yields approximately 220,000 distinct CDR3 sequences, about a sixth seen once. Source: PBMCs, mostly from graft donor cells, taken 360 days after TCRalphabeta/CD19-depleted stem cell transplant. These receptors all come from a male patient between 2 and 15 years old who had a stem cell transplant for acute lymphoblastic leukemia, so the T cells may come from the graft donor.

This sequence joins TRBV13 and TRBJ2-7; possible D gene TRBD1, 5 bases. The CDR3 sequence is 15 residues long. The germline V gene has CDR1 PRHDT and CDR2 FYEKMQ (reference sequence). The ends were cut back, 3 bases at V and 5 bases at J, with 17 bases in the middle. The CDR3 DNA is TGTGCCAGCAGCTTGGGAAGGGGCCCTTCGGACGAGCAGTACTTC. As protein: CASSLGRGPSDEQYF.

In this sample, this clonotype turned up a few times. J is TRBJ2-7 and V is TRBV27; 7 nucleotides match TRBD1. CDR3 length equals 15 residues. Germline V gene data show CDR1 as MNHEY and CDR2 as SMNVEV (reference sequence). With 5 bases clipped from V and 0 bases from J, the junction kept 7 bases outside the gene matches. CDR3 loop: CASSAQGQTSYEQYF. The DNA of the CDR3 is TGTGCCAGCAGTGCACAGGGACAGACCTCCTACGAGCAGTACTTC.

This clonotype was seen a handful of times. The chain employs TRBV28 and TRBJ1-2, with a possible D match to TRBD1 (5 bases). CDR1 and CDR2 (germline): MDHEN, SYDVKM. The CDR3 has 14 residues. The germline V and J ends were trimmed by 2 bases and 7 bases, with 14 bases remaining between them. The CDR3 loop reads CASSLRGTSGGYTF. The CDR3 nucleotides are TGTGCCAGCAGTTTAAGGGGCACATCGGGTGGCTACACCTTC.

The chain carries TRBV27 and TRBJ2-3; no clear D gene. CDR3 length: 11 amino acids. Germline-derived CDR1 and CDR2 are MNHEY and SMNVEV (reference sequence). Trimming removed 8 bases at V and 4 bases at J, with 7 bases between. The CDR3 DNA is TGTGCCAGCGGAATGGCAGATACGCAGTATTTT. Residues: CASGMADTQYF.

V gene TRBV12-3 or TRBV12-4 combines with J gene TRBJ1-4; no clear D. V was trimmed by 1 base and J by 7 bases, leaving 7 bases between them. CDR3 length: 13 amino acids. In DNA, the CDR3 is TGTGCCAGCAGTTTAGTGGAGGGTGAAAAACTGTTTTTT. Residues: CASSLVEGEKLFF.

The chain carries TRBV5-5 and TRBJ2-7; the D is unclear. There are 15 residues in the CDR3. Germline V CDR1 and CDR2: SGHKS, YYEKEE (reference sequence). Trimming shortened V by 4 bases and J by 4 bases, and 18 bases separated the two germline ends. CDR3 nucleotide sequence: TGTGCCAGCAGCCCCAGAGACCTCCTGGCGTACGAGCAGTACTTC. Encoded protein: CASSPRDLLAYEQYF.

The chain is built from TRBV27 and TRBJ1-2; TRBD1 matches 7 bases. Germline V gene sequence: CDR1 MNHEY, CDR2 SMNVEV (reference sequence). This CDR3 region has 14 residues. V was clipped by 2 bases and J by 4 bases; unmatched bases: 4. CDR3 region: CASSLIAGGYGYTF. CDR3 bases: TGTGCCAGCAGTTTAATCGCAGGGGGCTATGGCTACACCTTC.

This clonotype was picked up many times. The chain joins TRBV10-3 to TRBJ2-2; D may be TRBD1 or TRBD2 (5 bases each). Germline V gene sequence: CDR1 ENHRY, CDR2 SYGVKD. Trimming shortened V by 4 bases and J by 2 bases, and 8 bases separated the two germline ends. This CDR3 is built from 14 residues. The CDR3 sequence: CAISVRDNTGELFF. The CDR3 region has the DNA TGTGCCATCAGTGTTCGGGACAACACCGGGGAGCTGTTTTTT.

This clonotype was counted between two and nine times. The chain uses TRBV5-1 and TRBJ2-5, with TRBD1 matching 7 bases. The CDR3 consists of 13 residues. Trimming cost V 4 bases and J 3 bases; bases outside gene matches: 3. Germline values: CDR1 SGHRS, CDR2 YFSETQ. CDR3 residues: CASSRQGEETQYF. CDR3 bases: TGCGCCAGCAGCCGACAGGGAGAAGAGACCCAGTACTTC.

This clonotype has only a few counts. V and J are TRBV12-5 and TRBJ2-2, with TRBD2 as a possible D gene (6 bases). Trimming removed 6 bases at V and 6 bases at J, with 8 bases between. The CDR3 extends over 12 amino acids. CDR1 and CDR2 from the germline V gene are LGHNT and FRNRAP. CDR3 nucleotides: TGTGCTAGTGGCCCGGGGGCCGGGGAGCTGTTTTTT. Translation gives CASGPGAGELFF. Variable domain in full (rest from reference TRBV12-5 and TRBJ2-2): DARVTQTPRHKVTEMGQEVTMRCQPILGHNTVFWYRQTMMQGLELLAYFRNRAPLDDSGMPKDRFSAEMPDATLATLKIQPSEPRDSAVYFCASGPGAGELFFGEGSRLTVL.

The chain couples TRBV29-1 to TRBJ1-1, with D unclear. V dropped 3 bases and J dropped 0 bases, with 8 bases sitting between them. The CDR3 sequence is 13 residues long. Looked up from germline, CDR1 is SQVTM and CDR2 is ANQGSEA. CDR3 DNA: TGCAGCGTTGAGGTGCATTTGAACACTGAAGCTTTCTTT. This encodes CSVEVHLNTEAFF.

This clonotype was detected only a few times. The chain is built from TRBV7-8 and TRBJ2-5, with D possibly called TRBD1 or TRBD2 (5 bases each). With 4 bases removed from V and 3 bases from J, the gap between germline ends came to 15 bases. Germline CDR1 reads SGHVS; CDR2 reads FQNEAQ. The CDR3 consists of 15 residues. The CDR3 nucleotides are TGTGCCAGCAGCTCAGCCGGGGCAGCCAAAGAGACCCAGTACTTC. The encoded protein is CASSSAGAAKETQYF.

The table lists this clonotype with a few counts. DNA for the CDR3: TGTGCCAGCAGCCAAGATCTCGACCGCGGTCATGAGACCCAGTACTTC. Protein sequence: CASSQDLDRGHETQYF. This chain connects TRBV3-1 to TRBJ2-5; D remains unclear. CDR1 and CDR2 (germline): LGHDT, YNNKEL (reference sequence). The V end lost 0 bases, the J end lost 5 bases, and 16 bases lay between the germline ends. The CDR3 loop spans 16 amino acids.

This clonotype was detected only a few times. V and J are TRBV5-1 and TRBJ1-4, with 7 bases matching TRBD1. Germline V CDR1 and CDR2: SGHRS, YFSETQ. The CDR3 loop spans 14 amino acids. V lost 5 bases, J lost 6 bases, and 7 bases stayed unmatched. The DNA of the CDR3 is TGCGCCAGCAGATTGACAGGGCTCGATGAAAAACTGTTTTTT. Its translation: CASRLTGLDEKLFF.

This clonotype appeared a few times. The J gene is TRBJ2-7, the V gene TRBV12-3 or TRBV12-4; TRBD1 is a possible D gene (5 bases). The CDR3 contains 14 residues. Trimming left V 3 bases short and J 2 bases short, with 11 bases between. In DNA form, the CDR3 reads TGTGCCAGCAGTTTTGATCAGGGCACCTACGAGCAGTACTTC. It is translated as CASSFDQGTYEQYF.

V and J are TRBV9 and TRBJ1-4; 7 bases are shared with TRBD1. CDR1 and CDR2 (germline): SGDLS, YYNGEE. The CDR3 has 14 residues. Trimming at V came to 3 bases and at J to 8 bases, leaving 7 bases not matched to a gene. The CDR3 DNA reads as TGTGCCAGCAGCGCTCGGGACAGAAGGGAAAAACTGTTTTTT. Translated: CASSARDRREKLFF. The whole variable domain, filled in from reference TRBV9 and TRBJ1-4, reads DSGVTQTPKHLITATGQRVTLRCSPRSGDLSVYWYQQSLDQGLQFLIQYYNGEERAKGNILERFSAQQFPDLHSELNLSSLELGDSALYFCASSARDRREKLFFGSGTQLSVL.

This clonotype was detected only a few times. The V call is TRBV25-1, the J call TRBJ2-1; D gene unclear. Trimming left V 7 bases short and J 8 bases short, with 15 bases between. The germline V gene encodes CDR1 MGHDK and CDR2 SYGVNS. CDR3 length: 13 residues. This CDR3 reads CASKRQVSDEQFF. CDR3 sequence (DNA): TGTGCCAGCAAACGTCAAGTAAGCGATGAGCAGTTCTTC.

CDR3 DNA: TGCAGTGCTAGTTCTCTCGGGGGAGATACGCAGTATTTT. Protein: CSASSLGGDTQYF. The chain has TRBV20-1 and TRBJ2-3, with TRBD2 as a possible D gene (6 bases). V lost 3 bases, J lost 5 bases, and 12 bases lay in between. The CDR3 loop spans 13 amino acids. Germline lookup yields CDR1 DFQATT and CDR2 SNEGSKA (reference sequence).

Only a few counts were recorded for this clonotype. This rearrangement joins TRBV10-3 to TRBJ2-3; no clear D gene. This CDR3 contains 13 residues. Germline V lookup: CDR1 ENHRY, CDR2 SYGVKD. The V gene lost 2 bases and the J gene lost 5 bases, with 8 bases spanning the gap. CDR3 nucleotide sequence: TGTGCCATCAGTGAGGGACGAAGAGATACGCAGTATTTT. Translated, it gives CAISEGRRDTQYF.

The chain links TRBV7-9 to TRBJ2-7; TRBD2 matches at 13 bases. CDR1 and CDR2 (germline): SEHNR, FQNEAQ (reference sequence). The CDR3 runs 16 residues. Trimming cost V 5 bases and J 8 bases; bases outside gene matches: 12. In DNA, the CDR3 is TGTGCCAGCAGCCCCATAGAGGGACTAGCGGGAAGGAAGCAGTACTTC. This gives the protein CASSPIEGLAGRKQYF. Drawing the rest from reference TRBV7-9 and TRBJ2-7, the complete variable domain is DTGVSQNPRHKITKRGQNVTFRCDPISEHNRLYWYRQTLGQGPEFLTYFQNEAQLEKSRLLSDRFSAERPKGSFSTLEIQRTEQGDSAMYLCASSPIEGLAGRKQYFGPGTRLTVT.

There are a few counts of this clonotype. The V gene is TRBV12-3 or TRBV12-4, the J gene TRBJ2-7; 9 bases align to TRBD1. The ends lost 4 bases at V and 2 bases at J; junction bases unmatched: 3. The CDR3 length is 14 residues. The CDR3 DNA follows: TGTGCCAGCAGTTACCGGGACAGGGCCTACGAGCAGTACTTC. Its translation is CASSYRDRAYEQYF.

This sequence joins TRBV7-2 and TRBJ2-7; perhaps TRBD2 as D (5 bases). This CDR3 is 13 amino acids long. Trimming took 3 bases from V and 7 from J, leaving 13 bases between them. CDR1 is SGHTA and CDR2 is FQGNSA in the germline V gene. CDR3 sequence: CASSFSGGWEQYF. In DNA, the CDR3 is TGTGCCAGCAGCTTTTCAGGAGGTTGGGAGCAGTACTTC.

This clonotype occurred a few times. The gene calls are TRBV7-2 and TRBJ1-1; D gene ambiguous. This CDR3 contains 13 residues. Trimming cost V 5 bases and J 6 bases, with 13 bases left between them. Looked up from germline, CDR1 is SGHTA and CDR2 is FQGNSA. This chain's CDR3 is CASSPITRPEAFF. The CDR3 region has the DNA TGTGCCAGCAGCCCGATAACAAGGCCTGAAGCTTTCTTT.

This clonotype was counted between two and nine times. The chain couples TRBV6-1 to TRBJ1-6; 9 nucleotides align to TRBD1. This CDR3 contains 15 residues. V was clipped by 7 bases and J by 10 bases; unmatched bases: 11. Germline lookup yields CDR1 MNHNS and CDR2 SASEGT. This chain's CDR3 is CASTGTGLGGSPLHF. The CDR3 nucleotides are TGTGCCAGCACCGGGACAGGGCTCGGAGGATCACCCCTCCACTTT.